The sequence of this T cell receptor beta chain was determined in a study of cytomegalovirus exposure and HLA in healthy donors. It was the 120-subject validation cohort, separate from the roughly 700-subject first cohort, to which the donors belonged. The assay was immunoSEQ multiplex PCR, and TCRdb's table has in-frame clones only and misses some. The table has around 150,000 clones, around 90% seen once. Trimming shortened V by 1 base and J by 6 bases, and 11 bases separated the two germline ends. The CDR3 consists of 13 residues. Germline V CDR1 and CDR2: SGHNT, YYREEE (reference sequence). The chain combines TRBV5-4 with TRBJ2-7; D possibly corresponds to TRBD1 (6 bases). The sequenced material came from PBMCs. The source is a woman in her late teens or twenties in good health and CMV-seropositive. The CDR3 nucleotides are TGTGCCAGCAGCTTGTCCCTCAGGGGCGAGCAGTACTTC. It specifies CASSLSLRGEQYF.